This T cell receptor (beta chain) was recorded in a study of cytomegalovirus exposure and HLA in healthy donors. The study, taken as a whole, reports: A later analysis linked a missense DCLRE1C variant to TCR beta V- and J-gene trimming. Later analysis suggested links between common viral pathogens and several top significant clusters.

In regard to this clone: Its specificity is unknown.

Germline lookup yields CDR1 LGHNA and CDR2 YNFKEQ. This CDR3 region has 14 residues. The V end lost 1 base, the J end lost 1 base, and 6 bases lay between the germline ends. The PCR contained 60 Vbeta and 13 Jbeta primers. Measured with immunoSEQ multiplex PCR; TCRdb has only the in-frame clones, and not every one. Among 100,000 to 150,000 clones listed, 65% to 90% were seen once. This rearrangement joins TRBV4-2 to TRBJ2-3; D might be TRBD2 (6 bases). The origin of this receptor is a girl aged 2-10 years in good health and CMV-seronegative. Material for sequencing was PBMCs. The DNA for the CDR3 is TGTGCCAGCAGCCAAGCTAGCGGCACAGATACGCAGTATTTT. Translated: CASSQASGTDTQYF.